The clone carrying this T cell receptor beta chain occurred a few times. Its specificity is unknown. This specimen belongs to a study of T cells in Graves' hyperthyroidism and ophthalmopathy. Amplification of TCR beta CDR3 regions used RNA as the template. HTBI primers were employed in a first-round RT-PCR of the TCR CDR3. TCRdb fed the multiplex PCR reads into MiXCR, producing one record per CDR3 protein. The data contain 400,000 to 600,000 distinct CDR3 sequences, 15% to 20% of them seen just once; the ten biggest clones take up about 29%. Study results and limitations: Ophthalmopathy got predicted by the model a median about 6.5 months before its onset.

CDR1 is MDHEN and CDR2 is SYDVKM in the germline V gene. CDR3 length: 17 amino acids. The junction had 11 bases not matched to a gene; V was cut back by 3 bases and J by 1 base. V usage is TRBV28 and J usage is TRBJ2-7, with 8 bases lining up with TRBD1. The clonotype comes from a woman in her thirties with Graves' ophthalmopathy. Sequences were obtained from blood. This CDR3 reads CASSFDANRGVSYEQYF. The CDR3, as DNA: TGTGCCAGCAGTTTTGACGCCAACAGGGGGGTTTCCTACGAGCAGTACTTC.